This T cell receptor beta chain was recorded in a study of OX40 agonist ivuxolimab in advanced cancers. At the level of the whole study: The costimulatory receptor OX40 (CD134) was targeted by ivuxolimab, a fully human IgG2 agonistic monoclonal antibody. Intravenous ivuxolimab was administered to patients every 2 weeks at six dose levels: 0.01, 0.1, 0.3, 1.5, 3 and 10 mg/kg. Of the roughly 51 dose-escalation patients, hepatocellular carcinoma was present in around 19, melanoma in approximately 15, renal cell carcinoma in 9 and head and neck cancer in 9. In the dose-escalation cohort, around four fifths of patients were male, and the mean age was approximately 64 years, with a range of 23 to 79. Patients were allowed to have had prior anti-PD-1, anti-PD-L1 or anti-CTLA-4 therapy, and around 41% of the dose-escalation patients had previously received checkpoint inhibitors. Partial responses occurred in three dose-escalation patients, of whom one had hepatocellular carcinoma and two had cutaneous melanoma. Peripheral TCRbeta sequencing aimed to test whether ivuxolimab altered TCR sequence diversity and caused clonal T-cell expansion. The monotherapy dose-escalation portion (N of about 47 patients) of the phase I ivuxolimab trial is reported in the paper. Points the paper makes about the study in general: In the 0.1-3.0 mg/kg groups, partial responders had among the lowest normalized peripheral clonal expansion, particularly in CD8+ T cells. On average, CD8+ T cells showed more expanded clones than CD4+ T cells after ivuxolimab. Clonal expansion of both CD4+ and CD8+ blood T cells was observed from baseline to week 6 at doses 0.1 to 3.0 mg/kg. Low levels of normalized T-cell clonal expansion were also seen in some patients who did not respond. Antigen specificity was not determined for the clonally expanded peripheral T cells.

For sequencing of the TCRbeta CDR3 region, genomic DNA was extracted from the sorted cells. TCRbeta CDR3 regions were sequenced using the immunoSEQ Assay. TCRdb carries this immuneACCESS record with in-frame sequences only. Its versions omit some clonotypes, under half of them owing to an unresolved V gene in the studies checked, with the rest unexplained. Recorded for this sample are about 79,000 clones; 75% to 95% of them occurred a single time. The ten top clones hold approximately 7.7% of the sample. Patients with a history of autoimmune disease or receiving systemic immunosuppression were excluded from the trial. Peripheral blood for TCR sequencing was collected from all dose cohorts at baseline, on cycle 4 day 1, and on cycle 7 day 1. Samples came from an open-label, multicenter, first-in-human phase I dose-escalation trial of ivuxolimab. Adults with locally advanced or metastatic melanoma, renal cell, hepatocellular, or head and neck squamous cell carcinoma were enrolled in the trial. Before TCR sequencing, CD4+ and CD8+ T cells were separately sorted from peripheral blood.

About this clone: Its antigen is currently not known. No base quality values were provided; no much bigger clone lies one nucleotide off.

The cysteine opens and the phenylalanine closes a CDR3 of 17 amino acids. This entry keeps only the CDR3 DNA: 51 bases, framed from base 1. The germline V gene yields SGHRS for CDR1 and YFSETQ for CDR2. Deletion took 4 bases off V and 0 bases off J, with a span of 17 bases between the germline ends. Sequences were derived from CD4+ or CD8+ T cells sorted from blood, sampled in a trial of the OX40 agonist ivuxolimab. The clonotype comes from an adult with an advanced solid tumor such as melanoma, head and neck, liver or kidney cancer. Recombination linked TRBV5-1 to TRBJ2-4; 5 matching bases give a weak D call of TRBD1. The CDR3 has the sequence CASSQPRDQGAKNIQYF. The bases read TGCGCCAGCAGCCAACCCAGGGATCAGGGAGCCAAAAACATTCAGTACTTC.